These T cell receptor beta chains were read from a single sample in a study of regulatory T cells in long-lasting Graves disease. TCRdb called the multiplex PCR reads again in MiXCR, with one record for every CDR3 protein. This table has some 470,000 distinct CDR3 sequences, roughly a fifth appearing once. The material was peripheral blood mononuclear cells (PBMCs), obtained when the disease was refractory, from a patient treated with antithyroid drugs. Receptors originate from a female donor with Graves disease. Each CDR3 is given with its conserved first and last residue. The D gene is left open where the match is weak. Rows may omit the clone size; those that give it use once, few, many or a size class.

clone_size	v_call	d_call	cdr3_length	j_call	cdr3_nt	cdr3_aa
few	TRBV20-1	-	12	TRBJ2-7	TGCAGTGCTAGAGGGGGGAGCAACGAGCAGTACTTC	CSARGGSNEQYF
few	TRBV20-1	-	15	TRBJ2-7	TGCAGTGCTAGAGTCTGGCGGCGGAACTCCTACGAGCAGTACTTC	CSARVWRRNSYEQYF
few	TRBV7-8	-	14	TRBJ2-7	TGTGCCAGCAGCGCAAAGGGAGTGGGCGACGAGCAGTACTTC	CASSAKGVGDEQYF
-	TRBV29-1	-	12	TRBJ2-7	TGCAGCGTTGAAGAACAAGAGTACGAGCAGTACTTC	CSVEEQEYEQYF
few	TRBV4-2	TRBD1	15	TRBJ1-5	TGTGCCAGCAGCCAGGGTCCACAGGGGGTTCAGCCCCAGCATTTT	CASSQGPQGVQPQHF
-	TRBV5-1	-	17	TRBJ1-1	TGCGCCAGCAGCTTGCACAGCTCTATGACGGGGTTCACTGAAGCTTTCTTT	CASSLHSSMTGFTEAFF
many	TRBV12-3/TRBV12-4	-	14	TRBJ1-5	TGTGCCAGCAGCTCGGGACTTAGCAATCAGCCCCAGCATTTT	CASSSGLSNQPQHF
-	TRBV3-1	TRBD1	15	TRBJ1-2	TGTGCCAGCAGCCAGGCCGGGACAGGTTACTATGGCTACACCTTC	CASSQAGTGYYGYTF
many	TRBV3-1	-	12	TRBJ2-5	TGTGCCAGCAGCCCCCAGGAAGAGACCCAGTACTTC	CASSPQEETQYF
many	TRBV28	-	13	TRBJ1-2	TGTGCCAGCAGTTTAAGGCAGGGTGATGGCTACACCTTC	CASSLRQGDGYTF
-	TRBV29-1	TRBD1	16	TRBJ1-1	TGCAGCGTTGTTGGGACAGGGGGCACGGCGAACACTGAAGCTTTCTTT	CSVVGTGGTANTEAFF
few	TRBV4-2	-	15	TRBJ2-5	TGTGCCAGCAGCCAAGACGAGGGGATGAAAGAGACCCAGTACTTC	CASSQDEGMKETQYF
many	TRBV28	TRBD2	17	TRBJ2-5	TGTGCCAGCAGATCGGTAGCGGGGGCCCGCTTACAAGAGACCCAGTACTTC	CASRSVAGARLQETQYF
many	TRBV28	TRBD1	13	TRBJ1-2	TGTGCCAGCAGTCTGGGGACAGGTGGCGGCTACACCTTC	CASSLGTGGGYTF
many	TRBV11-2	TRBD1	15	TRBJ2-5	TGTGCCAGCAGCTCCCTTACAGGGGGGCAAGAGACCCAGTACTTC	CASSSLTGGQETQYF
-	TRBV7-8	TRBD1	15	TRBJ2-7	TGTGCCAGCAGCTCGGACAGGGCCCCCGACTACGAGCAGTACTTC	CASSSDRAPDYEQYF
few	TRBV7-9	-	14	TRBJ2-5	TGTGCCAGCAGCTTAGTTGGGCCTAGAGAGACCCAGTACTTC	CASSLVGPRETQYF
many	TRBV5-6	-	16	TRBJ1-6	TGTGCCAGCAGCTTCCTCTCGACAGGATTGTGGACACCCCTCCACTTT	CASSFLSTGLWTPLHF
many	TRBV5-1	-	13	TRBJ2-5	TGCGCCAGCAGCCCTCGCCCCGGGGAGACCCAGTACTTC	CASSPRPGETQYF
many	TRBV12-3/TRBV12-4	TRBD1	13	TRBJ1-5	TGTGCCAGCAGGCGACAGGGAGATCAGCCCCAGCATTTT	CASRRQGDQPQHF
many	TRBV7-2	TRBD2	15	TRBJ2-7	TGTGCCAGCAGCTTAGTCGCTAGCGGGGCCTACGAGCAGTACTTC	CASSLVASGAYEQYF
many	TRBV28	-	13	TRBJ1-5	TGTGCCAGCAGTTTACTCATAAATCAGCCCCAGCATTTT	CASSLLINQPQHF
-	TRBV28	-	14	TRBJ1-1	TGTGCCAGCAGCCCAAGGAGGGGGAACACTGAAGCTTTCTTT	CASSPRRGNTEAFF
many	TRBV6-1	-	14	TRBJ1-2	TGTGCCAGCAGTGAACACGACAGCGACTATGGCTACACCTTC	CASSEHDSDYGYTF
-	TRBV4-1	TRBD1	14	TRBJ2-7	TGCGCCAACAGCCCGACAGGGGGGTTTTTCGAGCAGTACTTC	CANSPTGGFFEQYF
few	TRBV6-1	TRBD1	15	TRBJ2-3	TGTGCCAGCAGTCCCGGGACAGGAAGCACAGATACGCAGTATTTT	CASSPGTGSTDTQYF
many	TRBV7-2	-	14	TRBJ1-4	TGTGCCAGCAGCACCTACCGTGGCAATGAAAAACTGTTTTTT	CASSTYRGNEKLFF
few	TRBV28	-	14	TRBJ2-7	TGTGCCAGCAGTTTCCAAGACAGATTCGACGAGCAGTACTTC	CASSFQDRFDEQYF
-	TRBV25-1	TRBD1	15	TRBJ1-1	TGTGCCAGCAGTGGAGAGGACAGGGTCGGGCCTGAAGCTTTCTTT	CASSGEDRVGPEAFF
many	TRBV4-3	-	13	TRBJ1-1	TGCGCCAGCAGCCAAGATAGAGGGTCTGAAGCTTTCTTT	CASSQDRGSEAFF